These 6 T cell receptor beta chains share one sample of origin, sequenced in a study of breast tumors, draining lymph nodes, adjacent tissues. TCRdb reprocessed the multiplex PCR reads via MiXCR and lists one record per CDR3 protein. The sample records around 250,000 distinct CDR3 sequences, less than 35% being singletons. Samples came from axillary lymph nodes draining the breast cancer. What was sequenced was axillary lymph node tissue. The receptors shown here come from a female donor with breast cancer. Some clones in this sample may be carry-over from other donors' samples.

The V and J genes are TRBV7-9 and TRBJ1-6; 9 bases map to TRBD1. The CDR3 loop spans 16 amino acids. V shed 1 base and J 9 bases; nucleotides not matched to a gene: 7. The germline V gene has CDR1 SEHNR and CDR2 FQNEAQ (reference sequence). The CDR3 protein is CASSLEGQGVTSPLHF. CDR3 DNA sequence: TGTGCCAGCAGCTTAGAGGGACAGGGAGTCACTTCACCCCTCCACTTT.

This clonotype was seen a handful of times. The chain couples TRBV6-5 to TRBJ2-3, with TRBD1 matching over 9 bases. The germline V gene has CDR1 MNHEY and CDR2 SVGAGI. The J segment lost 7 bases and the V segment lost 6 bases, leaving 11 bases of the junction unmatched. CDR3 size: 15 residues. The CDR3 region is CASRGRDRASNTQYF. CDR3 in DNA: TGTGCCAGCAGGGGCCGGGACAGGGCGTCGAATACGCAGTATTTT.

This clonotype was counted between two and nine times. This may be a read error, as it is one base from a much larger clone. The V call is TRBV5-1, the J call TRBJ2-7; unclear D gene. Germline V gene lookup returns CDR1 SGHRS and CDR2 YFSETQ. This CDR3 has 13 residues. The CDR3 DNA is TGCGCCAGCAGCTTGGAAGGGAACTACGACCAGTACTTC. Protein sequence: CASSLEGNYDQYF.

With respect to this clonotype: This clone may be a read error of a much larger clone one base away. The chain employs TRBV5-1 and TRBJ2-3; no definite D call. CDR1 and CDR2 from the germline V gene are SGHRS and YFSETQ. The CDR3 sequence is 12 residues long. The chain's CDR3 is CASSLAVDTHYF. The CDR3 DNA follows: TGCGCCAGCAGCTTGGCGGTAGATACGCACTATTTT.

The table lists this clonotype with many counts. The V gene is TRBV2, the J gene TRBJ2-3; 12 bases map to TRBD2. CDR1 is SNHLY and CDR2 is FYNNEI in the germline V gene. The CDR3 runs to 15 residues. The V segment lost 5 bases and the J segment 3 bases; nucleotides outside the gene matches: 3. The CDR3: CASSRLAGATDTQYF. Written as DNA, the CDR3 is TGTGCCAGCAGTAGACTAGCGGGAGCTACAGATACGCAGTATTTT.

In this sample, this clonotype turned up many times. The chain links TRBV2 to TRBJ1-2; 7 bases match TRBD1. The CDR3 loop spans 12 amino acids. Germline loops: CDR1 SNHLY, CDR2 FYNNEI. With 7 bases clipped from V and 8 bases from J, the junction kept 7 bases outside the gene matches. The CDR3 spells CASKTRDSGYTF. The CDR3 DNA is TGTGCCAGCAAGACAAGGGACAGCGGCTACACCTTC.